The clone carrying this TCR beta chain was found a few times. Its antigen is not identified. cDNA synthesis used the whole RNA isolate, giving expressed TCRB sequences. Only in-frame clones appear in the TCRdb table, and some are missing; sequencing was by immunoSEQ multiplex PCR. The sample yields about 710,000 clones, around 15% seen once. These data originate in a study of beta chain features in type 1 diabetes. Study-level results: Type 1 diabetes patients showed a moderate but significant shortening of TCRB CDR3s in all four CD4+ subsets.

This CDR3 has 15 amino acids. The J segment lost 4 bases and the V segment lost 2 bases, leaving 7 bases of the junction unmatched. From germline, CDR1 is SGHTA and CDR2 FQGNSA. Sequencing was carried out using naive CD4+ T cells from blood. The V call is TRBV7-2, the J call TRBJ1-2; 7 positions match TRBD1. The clonotype comes from a man between 18 and 29 years old with type 1 diabetes. CDR3 protein: CASSLRDREFYGYTF. CDR3 bases: TGTGCCAGCAGCTTAAGGGACAGAGAGTTCTATGGCTACACCTTC.